This TCR beta chain is drawn from a study of regulatory T cells in long-lasting Graves disease (dated by TCRdb to about 2021). Notes on the research overall: In the newly diagnosed Graves' disease group, patients had been taking antithyroid drugs for less than 3 months. This study used TCR sequencing and RNA sequencing of peripheral blood to compare persistent Graves' disease patients against newly diagnosed Graves' disease patients. The study took place in China and was registered as a clinical trial. TCR sequencing covered around 13 persistent and roughly 20 newly diagnosed Graves' disease patients, some 35 samples in total. What the research found in general, with its limitations: Patients with persistent disease shared more public clonotypes (under 3,000) than newly diagnosed patients did (around 1,000). Lower TCR Shannon entropy and fewer highly expanded clones were observed in persistent Graves' disease patients than in newly diagnosed patients, which suggested clonal expansion. The authors noted that the small sample size was a limitation that may lower accuracy. Sequencing and analysis were limited to the TCR beta chain. Only peripheral blood was studied, because thyroid tissue, the primary lesion, was inaccessible.

The time point label for this specimen denotes: newly diagnosed GD, antithyroid drugs for less than 3 months. For both TCR sequencing and RNA sequencing, RNA was extracted from PBMCs using TRIzol. Graves' disease was diagnosed according to American Thyroid Association guidelines. Patients were recruited from an endocrinology department in Xi'an, China. From each patient, approximately 10 milliliters of peripheral blood was collected into an EDTA anticoagulant tube. Ficoll Paque Plus density gradient separation was used to isolate PBMCs, and no further T cell sorting was performed. An Agilent 2100 Bioanalyzer and agarose gel were used to check RNA quality, and a NanoDrop 2000 was used to measure RNA concentration. There are many counts of this clonotype. Its antigen is not yet known. Base qualities are not at hand, and no much larger clone is one base apart. The method was multiplex PCR. TCRdb names Illumina HiSeq 4000 as the instrument used. TCR beta libraries were built with iRepertoire HTBI primers and Arm-PCR amplification of CDR3 regions. Before sequencing, the PCR products underwent gel purification. The authors' analysis ran thus. A total of roughly 65 TRBV and approximately 15 TRBJ segments were identified across samples and were used for gene usage analysis of CDR3 amino acid clonotypes. COPE and FqMerger were used to merge the filtered high-quality paired reads into contigs. BLAST was used to align contigs to IMGT TRBV, TRBD and TRBJ reference genes, with CDR3 defined following IMGT. Any clonotype with a frequency above 0.1% was classified as a highly expanded clone. Shannon entropy was used to measure repertoire diversity, and the Gini coefficient was used to measure V-J evenness. Clonotypes shared by more than one individual were considered public. TCRdb took the public reads, trimmed them with fastp at Q25, ran MiXCR for clone calling and kept in-frame beta chains. CDR3 protein duplicates are merged, each entry listing the most common genes and DNA. The V and J calls were determined by TCRdb, not by the authors. The sample yields approximately 540,000 distinct CDR3 sequences; about 12% were counted once. Over 7% of the sample is held by the ten biggest clonotypes.

In addition, the sample was reused for a study of T cells in Graves' hyperthyroidism and ophthalmopathy. The second study also describes: Stable Graves' hyperthyroidism was defined as the absence of progression to ophthalmopathy over 18 months of follow-up. Hyperthyroidism patients were newly diagnosed, had a disease duration of under 2 months, and were aged 18 to 65 years. Any patient with an uncontrolled infection, another autoimmune disease, pregnancy or lactation was excluded. Clinical symptoms, serum thyroxine and TRAb, thyroid ultrasound, and orbital computed tomography formed the basis for the diagnoses. The TCR CDR3 was subjected to a first round of RT-PCR using the HTBI primer set and the Qiagen OneStep RT-PCR kit. Most expanded thyroid clonotypes (frequency above 0.001) were also found in blood, which suggests that blood repertoires may mirror thyroid immune responses. A model built on a 13 V-J signature distinguished ophthalmopathy from stable hyperthyroidism, reaching 85% to 90% sensitivity and around 82% specificity in cross-validation and 80%/75% in testing. During validation, the model predicted progression to ophthalmopathy a median of approximately six months ahead of onset, with around 71% sensitivity and under 85% specificity. To identify distinguishing TCR V-J signatures, a discovery cohort of 100 or so patients was used, comprising roughly 45 with Graves' ophthalmopathy and 57 with stable Graves' hyperthyroidism. An independent validation cohort of 18 to 20 hyperthyroidism patients and about 16 patients who later progressed to ophthalmopathy tested prospective prediction of ophthalmopathy. The 85 to 100 discovery patients were randomly split 7:3 into training and test sets. Thyroid tissue and blood T-cell repertoires from about six Graves' hyperthyroidism patients were also compared in the study. Once sampling was done, hyperthyroidism patients were given methimazole at a starting dose of 30 mg daily, whereas ophthalmopathy patients were given high-dose intravenous methylprednisolone. A second multiplex PCR round built the libraries, followed by size selection and purification. Paired-end sequencing of the libraries was performed with 100 bp reads on an Illumina HiSeq2000. SOAPnuke was used to process the raw data, throwing out any read that contained adapters or uncalled bases, had a mean Phred below 15, or lacked an exact constant-primer or identifier match. High-quality paired reads were merged with COPE v1.2.5, and unique nucleotide sequences were defined as clonotypes. MiTCR v1.1 was used to align clonotypes to the IMGT TRBV, TRBD and TRBJ reference segments. Analysis was restricted to V-J combinations with a frequency above 0.0001, which covered roughly 99% of repertoires. The TCS score was defined as the ratio of F50 (clonal expansion) to E x V (chaos), calculated using BLOSUM62-based TCRdist between CDR3 peptides within each V-J. Welch's t-statistics and random forest reduced roughly 540 V-J features to 10 to 15, which were used in a naive Bayes classifier (R e1071). No statistical method was used to fix the sample size in advance, and group allocation was not hidden from the investigators. TCR Vbeta CDR3 sequencing of approximately 140 peripheral blood samples (43 ophthalmopathy, about 80 hyperthyroidism and roughly 17 progressor patients) is reported in the paper.

The TCR originated in a woman aged 25 to 39 with Graves disease. Donor details come from another sample of the same person, matched by shared clones. The source material was peripheral blood mononuclear cells (PBMCs), sampled at new diagnosis, from a patient treated with antithyroid drugs.

The CDR3 sequence is CASSYGTAYNYGYTF. Read as DNA, the sequence is TGTGCCAGCAGTTACGGGACAGCTTATAACTATGGCTACACCTTC. Recombination joined TRBV6-5 with TRBJ1-2, with 7 bases aligning to TRBD1. Relative to germline, V is missing 2 bases and J is missing 1 base, with 4 bases of the junction outside any gene match. CDR1 and CDR2, per the germline V gene, are MNHEY and SVGAGI. The cysteine opens and the phenylalanine closes a CDR3 of 15 amino acids. Only the CDR3 DNA stays, 45 bases, in frame from base 1.